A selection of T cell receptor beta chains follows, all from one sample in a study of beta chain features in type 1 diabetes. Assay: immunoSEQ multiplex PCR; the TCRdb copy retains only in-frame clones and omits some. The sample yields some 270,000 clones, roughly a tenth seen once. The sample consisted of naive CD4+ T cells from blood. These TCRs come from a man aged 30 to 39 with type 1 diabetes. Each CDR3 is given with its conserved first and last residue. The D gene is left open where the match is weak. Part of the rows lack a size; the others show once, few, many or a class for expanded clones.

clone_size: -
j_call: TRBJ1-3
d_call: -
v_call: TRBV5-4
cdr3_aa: CASSASSSGNTIYF
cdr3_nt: TGTGCCAGCAGCGCAAGTAGCTCTGGAAACACCATATATTTT

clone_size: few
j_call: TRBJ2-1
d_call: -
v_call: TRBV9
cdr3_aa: CASSPGTPLYNEQFF
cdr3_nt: TGTGCCAGCAGCCCAGGCACTCCGCTATACAATGAGCAGTTCTTC

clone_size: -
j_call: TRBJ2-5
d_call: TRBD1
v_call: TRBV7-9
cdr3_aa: CASSSTGTATAETQYF
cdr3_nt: TGTGCCAGCAGCTCGACCGGGACAGCGACGGCGGAGACCCAGTACTTC

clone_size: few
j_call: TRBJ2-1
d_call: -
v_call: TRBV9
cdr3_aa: CASSVAGGLYNEQFF
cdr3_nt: TGTGCCAGCAGCGTAGCCGGGGGGCTGTACAATGAGCAGTTCTTC

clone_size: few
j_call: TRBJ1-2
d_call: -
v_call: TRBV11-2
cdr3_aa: CASSLGLEVAAAATF
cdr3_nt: TGTGCCAGCAGCTTAGGATTGGAAGTAGCCGCCGCGGCCACCTTC

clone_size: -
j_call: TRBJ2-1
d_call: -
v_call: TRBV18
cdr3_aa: CASSPSRHNEQFF
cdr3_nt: TGTGCCAGCTCACCCAGCAGGCACAATGAGCAGTTCTTC

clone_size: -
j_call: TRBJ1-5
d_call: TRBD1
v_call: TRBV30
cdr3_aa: CAWSVHRGAYSNQPQHF
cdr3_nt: TGTGCCTGGAGTGTACACAGGGGCGCTTATAGCAATCAGCCCCAGCATTTT

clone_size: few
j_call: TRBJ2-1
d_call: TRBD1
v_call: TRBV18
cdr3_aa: CASSPGTGGGYNEQFF
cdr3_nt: TGTGCCAGCTCACCTGGGACAGGGGGTGGCTACAATGAGCAGTTCTTC

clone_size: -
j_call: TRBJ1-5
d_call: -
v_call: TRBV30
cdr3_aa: CAWKEWPPNSNQPQHF
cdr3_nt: TGTGCCTGGAAGGAGTGGCCACCGAATAGCAATCAGCCCCAGCATTTT

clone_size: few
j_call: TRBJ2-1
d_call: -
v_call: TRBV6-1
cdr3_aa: CASSERGGQFF
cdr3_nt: TGTGCCAGCAGTGAGCGCGGTGGGCAGTTCTTC

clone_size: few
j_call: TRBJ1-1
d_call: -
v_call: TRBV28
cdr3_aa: CASSPQRASEAFF
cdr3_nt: TGTGCCAGCAGTCCCCAACGAGCCTCTGAAGCTTTCTTT

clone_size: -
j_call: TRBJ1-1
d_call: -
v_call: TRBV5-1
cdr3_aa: CASSFSGAGEAFF
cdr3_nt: TGCGCCAGCAGCTTTTCAGGGGCTGGTGAAGCTTTCTTT

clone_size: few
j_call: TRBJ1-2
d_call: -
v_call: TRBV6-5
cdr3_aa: CASSYTGVQNYGYTF
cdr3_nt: TGTGCCAGCAGTTACACCGGGGTACAGAACTATGGCTACACCTTC

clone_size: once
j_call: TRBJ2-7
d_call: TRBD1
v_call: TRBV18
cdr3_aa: CASSPGTGADEQYF
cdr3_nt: TGTGCCAGCTCACCTGGGACAGGGGCGGACGAGCAGTACTTC

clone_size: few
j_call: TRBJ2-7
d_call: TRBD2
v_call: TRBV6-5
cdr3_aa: CASSLSGGISYEQYF
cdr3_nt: TGTGCCAGCAGTTTGAGCGGGGGCATCTCCTACGAGCAGTACTTC

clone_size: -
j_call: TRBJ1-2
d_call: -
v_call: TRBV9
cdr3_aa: CASSVARGYGYTF
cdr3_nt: TGTGCCAGCAGCGTAGCCAGGGGCTATGGCTACACCTTC